This passage covers 20 T cell receptor beta chains from one sample sequenced in a study of cytomegalovirus exposure and HLA in healthy donors. The data were produced by immunoSEQ multiplex PCR, yet TCRdb's version contains in-frame clones alone and is incomplete. The data contain 150,000 to 170,000 clones, approximately 86% of them singletons. Sequences were obtained from PBMCs. The receptor source for this set is a human donor in good health.

This chain uses TRBV7-2 with TRBJ2-2; D is ambiguous. The germline V gene has CDR1 SGHTA and CDR2 FQGNSA. The CDR3 is 14 residues long. Trimming took off 4 bases at V and 3 bases at J, with 9 bases between the two ends. The CDR3 reads CASSSYSYTGELFF. CDR3 in DNA: TGTGCCAGCAGCTCATACAGCTACACCGGGGAGCTGTTTTTT.

J is TRBJ2-1 and V is TRBV28, with TRBD1 identical over 7 bases. The CDR3 is 15 residues long. The V gene end was trimmed by 3 bases and the J gene end by 4 bases; junction bases not matched to a gene: 6. In germline, CDR1 is MDHEN, CDR2 SYDVKM. CDR3 DNA: TGTGCCAGCAGTTTCTTCGGCAGGGGGTACAATGAGCAGTTCTTC. Translating gives CASSFFGRGYNEQFF.

Only a few counts were recorded for this clone. The rearrangement links TRBV7-6 to TRBJ1-1; no definite D call. The CDR3 spans 13 residues. From germline, CDR1 is SGHVS and CDR2 FNYEAQ. V was pared by 6 bases and J by 0 bases, with 8 bases between. For the CDR3, the DNA is TGTGCCAGCAGAATGAACATGAACACTGAAGCTTTCTTT. Amino acid sequence: CASRMNMNTEAFF. Using reference TRBV7-6 and TRBJ1-1 for the parts outside the CDR3, the full variable domain is GAGVSQSPRYKVTKRGQDVALRCDPISGHVSLYWYRQALGQGPEFLTYFNYEAQQDKSGLPNDRFSAERPEGSISTLTIQRTEQRDSAMYRCASRMNMNTEAFFGQGTRLTVV.

This chain uses TRBV29-1 with TRBJ1-2; 9 nucleotides align to TRBD1. The CDR3 runs to 11 residues. CDR1 and CDR2 from the germline V gene are SQVTM and ANQGSEA. Trimming removed 7 bases from V and 8 bases from J; junction bases left unmatched: 5. This CDR3 reads CSAGQGVGYTF. The CDR3 DNA follows: TGCAGCGCGGGACAGGGAGTCGGCTACACCTTC.

This rearrangement joins TRBV7-9 to TRBJ1-2, with TRBD1 identical over 8 bases. The V segment lost 5 bases and the J segment 1 base; nucleotides outside the gene matches: 12. The CDR3 has 17 amino acids. Germline CDR1 is SEHNR and CDR2 is FQNEAQ (reference sequence). The CDR3 region is CASSPDRGPSFNYGYTF. CDR3 bases: TGTGCCAGCAGCCCAGACAGGGGACCTTCCTTTAACTATGGCTACACCTTC.

The chain has TRBV5-4 and TRBJ2-2; 8 bases are a match to TRBD1. The V gene end was trimmed by 5 bases and the J gene end by 3 bases; junction bases not matched to a gene: 9. Germline V lookup: CDR1 SGHNT, CDR2 YYREEE (reference sequence). This CDR3 comprises 16 residues. CDR3 region: CASRPGQGGYTGELFF. The CDR3 DNA reads TGTGCCAGCAGACCCGGACAGGGCGGTTACACCGGGGAGCTGTTTTTT.

This chain uses TRBV5-6 with TRBJ1-1; D is possibly TRBD1 (5 bases). Trimming removed 4 bases from V and 5 bases from J, with 21 bases in between. Germline CDR1 SGHDT, CDR2 YYEEEE. The CDR3 is made up of 16 amino acids. The CDR3 reads CASSPTGGGRATEAFF. CDR3 coding DNA: TGTGCCAGCAGCCCCACGGGCGGGGGTCGGGCGACTGAAGCTTTCTTT.

The chain links TRBV7-3 to TRBJ2-1; 9 bases line up with TRBD2. With V trimmed by 2 bases and J by 3 bases, 5 bases remained unmatched. The V gene's germline CDR1 is SGHTA and CDR2 FQGTGA. This CDR3 is built from 16 residues. The CDR3 protein is CASSLGSGGLYNEQFF. Written as DNA, the CDR3 is TGTGCCAGCAGCTTAGGGAGCGGGGGGCTCTACAATGAGCAGTTCTTC. The full variable domain, in which reference TRBV7-3 and TRBJ2-1 provide the parts outside the CDR3, is GAGVSQTPSNKVTEKGKYVELRCDPISGHTALYWYRQSLGQGPEFLIYFQGTGAADDSGLPNDRFFAVRPEGSVSTLKIQRTERGDSAVYLCASSLGSGGLYNEQFFGPGTRLTVL.

In this sample, this clone turned up once. The V gene is TRBV28, the J gene TRBJ2-5; 7 nucleotides match TRBD2. This CDR3 spans 17 amino acids. With 4 bases clipped from V and 0 bases from J, the junction kept 11 bases outside the gene matches. Germline-derived CDR1 and CDR2 are MDHEN and SYDVKM. The CDR3: CASSSYSGGMYQETQYF. CDR3 DNA: TGTGCCAGCAGTTCATATTCGGGGGGAATGTACCAAGAGACCCAGTACTTC.

V and J are TRBV7-8 and TRBJ2-7, with D unclear. Trimming removed 5 bases at V and 6 bases at J, with 11 bases between. Germline CDR1 reads SGHVS; CDR2 reads FQNEAQ. The CDR3 is 12 amino acids. The CDR3 DNA reads TGTGCCAGCAGCCCTTGGAGATCCGAGCAGTACTTC. Residues: CASSPWRSEQYF.

The CDR3 bases are TGTGCCAGCAGCTCGTATCCTGGAAACACCATATATTTT. Translating gives CASSSYPGNTIYF. V gene TRBV11-3 combines with J gene TRBJ1-3; D is uncertain. The CDR3 has 13 amino acids. Trimming removed 4 bases from V and 2 bases from J, with 6 bases in between. Germline V gives CDR1 SGHNT, CDR2 YENEEA.

This sequence joins TRBV4-1 and TRBJ1-1, with 7 positions matching TRBD1. The ends lost 3 bases at V and 1 base at J; junction bases unmatched: 11. This CDR3 region has 17 residues. The V gene's germline CDR1 is MGHRA and CDR2 YSYEKL. The CDR3 loop is CASSHEGGATSNTEAFF. The CDR3 nucleotides are TGCGCCAGCAGCCACGAAGGGGGCGCGACCTCGAACACTGAAGCTTTCTTT.

CDR3 DNA sequence: TGCAGCGTTGGTCGGGAGTCGACCCATCGCTATGGCTACACCTTC. Protein product: CSVGRESTHRYGYTF. The rearrangement uses TRBV29-1 and TRBJ1-2; D ambiguous. Trimming shortened V by 4 bases and J by 4 bases, and 19 bases separated the two germline ends. Germline CDR1 is SQVTM and CDR2 is ANQGSEA. CDR3 length: 15 amino acids.

The chain is built from TRBV27 and TRBJ1-2, with 10 bases matching TRBD1. The CDR3 is 13 amino acids. V was clipped by 6 bases and J by 6 bases; unmatched bases: 4. The germline CDR1 and CDR2 sequences are MNHEY and SMNVEV (reference sequence). This chain's CDR3 is CASRPGQGHGYTF. The CDR3, as DNA: TGTGCCAGCAGGCCGGGACAGGGGCATGGCTACACCTTC.

This clone was counted a single time. The chain carries TRBV15 and TRBJ1-5; no clear D. Trimming removed 1 base from V and 1 base from J, with 5 bases in between. CDR1 and CDR2 from the germline V gene are LNHNV and YYDKDF (reference sequence). The CDR3 loop spans 14 amino acids. CDR3 coding DNA: TGTGCCACCAGCAGAGTACGGAGCAATCAGCCCCAGCATTTT. This gives the protein CATSRVRSNQPQHF.

The chain employs TRBV28 and TRBJ1-5, with D perhaps matching TRBD1 (5 bases). The germline V gene encodes CDR1 MDHEN and CDR2 SYDVKM. The CDR3 length is 15 residues. Trimming took 8 bases from V and 1 from J, leaving 15 bases between them. This CDR3 is CASRAGLGSNQPQHF. For the CDR3, the DNA is TGTGCCAGCCGGGCAGGGCTGGGGAGCAATCAGCCCCAGCATTTT.

The genes are TRBV9 and TRBJ2-1; perhaps TRBD2 as D (6 bases). V was cut by 4 bases and J by 4 bases, with 21 bases left in between. Germline V gene sequence: CDR1 SGDLS, CDR2 YYNGEE. The CDR3 is 17 residues long. The CDR3 sequence is CASSFKPPAGGYNEQFF. In nucleotides, the CDR3 is TGTGCCAGCAGCTTTAAACCCCCAGCGGGTGGGTACAATGAGCAGTTCTTC.

The chain joins TRBV15 to TRBJ1-5; 7 bases are shared with TRBD1. Unmatched junction bases numbered 10, after V lost 1 base and J lost 4 bases. This CDR3 has 17 residues. The germline CDR1 and CDR2 sequences are LNHNV and YYDKDF (reference sequence). CDR3 sequence: CATSRATGDRLNQPQHF. Here the CDR3 DNA reads TGTGCCACCAGCAGAGCTACAGGGGATCGGCTGAATCAGCCCCAGCATTTT.

The chain employs TRBV4-1 and TRBJ2-3, with D unresolved. The germline V gene has CDR1 MGHRA and CDR2 YSYEKL. The CDR3 loop spans 12 amino acids. Trimming stripped 4 bases from V and 3 bases from J, with 5 bases between. The CDR3 DNA follows: TGCGCCAGCAGCCGCAGTACAGATACGCAGTATTTT. It translates to CASSRSTDTQYF.

The rearrangement uses TRBV5-4 and TRBJ1-2; a possible D gene is TRBD1 (5 bases). V was pared by 4 bases and J by 5 bases, with 18 bases between. Per germline, CDR1 SGHNT and CDR2 YYREEE (reference sequence). The CDR3 loop spans 15 amino acids. For the CDR3, the DNA is TGTGCCAGCAGCAGCAGCTTCCAGGGAATTTATGGCTACACCTTC. This gives the protein CASSSSFQGIYGYTF.